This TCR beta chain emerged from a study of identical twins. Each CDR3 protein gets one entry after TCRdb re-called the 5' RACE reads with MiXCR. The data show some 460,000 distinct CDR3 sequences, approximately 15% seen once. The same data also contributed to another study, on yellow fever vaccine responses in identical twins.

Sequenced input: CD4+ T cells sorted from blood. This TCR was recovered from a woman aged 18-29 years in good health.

The CDR3 protein is CASSQELLNNEQFF. The DNA for the CDR3 is TGTGCCAGCAGCCAAGAACTGTTAAACAATGAGCAGTTCTTC. The chain employs TRBV3-1 and TRBJ2-1; D call uncertain. Trimming shortened V by 0 bases and J by 5 bases, and 8 bases separated the two germline ends. CDR3 size: 14 residues. The germline V gene encodes CDR1 LGHDT and CDR2 YNNKEL (reference sequence).